Presented here are 6 T cell receptor beta chains from one specimen sequenced in a study of human T cells and chemical hapten exposure. TCRdb ran MiXCR on the RACE reads and lists one entry per CDR3 protein. The sample has about 120,000 distinct CDR3 sequences; approximately 15% are singletons. Time point indicated: patch test 1, 2 weeks after DPC sensitization. This sample's treatment: therapeutic diphenylcyclopropenone sensitization with weekly scalp DPC. The sample consisted of whole blood, taken in connection with sensitization to the hapten diphenylcyclopropenone (DPC). The source is a man aged 18 to 30 with alopecia areata. Some clones in this sample may be carry-over from other donors' samples.

The CDR3 DNA reads as TGCAGCGTCGCACAGGTGTTGAACACTGAAGCTTTCTTT. Protein: CSVAQVLNTEAFF. This chain links TRBV29-1 with TRBJ1-1, with D possibly matching TRBD1 (5 bases). The germline V gene encodes CDR1 SQVTM and CDR2 ANQGSEA. The CDR3 covers 13 residues. The ends were cut back, 6 bases at V and 0 bases at J, with 11 bases in the middle.

V and J are TRBV20-1 and TRBJ2-4; perhaps TRBD1 as D (5 bases). The germline gives CDR1 DFQATT, CDR2 SNEGSKA (reference sequence). V gave up 1 base and J gave up 3 bases, with 16 bases separating them. There are 16 residues in the CDR3. The DNA for the CDR3 is TGCAGTGCTAGAGCCCCCAGGGTTCAGGGCAAAAACATTCAGTACTTC. Amino acids: CSARAPRVQGKNIQYF.

The chain links TRBV4-1 to TRBJ2-7, with D tentatively TRBD1 or TRBD2 (5 bases each). This CDR3 is built from 16 residues. Germline V gene data show CDR1 as MGHRA and CDR2 as YSYEKL. Trimming took off 2 bases at V and 3 bases at J, with 17 bases between the two ends. DNA for the CDR3: TGCGCCAGCAGCCAAAGTCGTCGGGGCACGATCTACGAGCAGTACTTC. Translating gives CASSQSRRGTIYEQYF.

This clonotype was recorded a few times. V usage is TRBV7-3 and J usage is TRBJ1-2, with no clear D. V lost 1 base, J lost 4 bases, and 13 bases lay in between. The CDR3 has 15 residues. The V gene's germline CDR1 is SGHTA and CDR2 FQGTGA. The CDR3 DNA reads TGTGCCAGCAGCTTAAGGGCAGGAGGACCCTATGGCTACACCTTC. Protein sequence: CASSLRAGGPYGYTF.

This clonotype was seen a few times. The chain joins TRBV11-2 to TRBJ1-1; 8 nucleotides line up with TRBD1. The CDR3 runs to 16 residues. The J segment lost 0 bases and the V segment lost 0 bases, leaving 3 bases of the junction unmatched. Germline loops: CDR1 SGHAT, CDR2 FQNNGV. The CDR3: CASSLEKTGVNTEAFF. DNA of the CDR3: TGTGCCAGCAGCTTAGAGAAGACAGGGGTGAACACTGAAGCTTTCTTT.

This clonotype occurred a few times. This rearrangement joins TRBV6-5 to TRBJ2-7; D possibly uses TRBD1 or TRBD2 (5 bases each). CDR1 and CDR2 from the germline V gene are MNHEY and SVGAGI. V was pared by 6 bases and J by 7 bases, with 16 bases between. The CDR3 contains 13 residues. The CDR3 bases are TGTGCCAGCAGCCCGGGACCCGGTCGGGAGCAGTACGTC. The encoded protein is CASSPGPGREQYV.